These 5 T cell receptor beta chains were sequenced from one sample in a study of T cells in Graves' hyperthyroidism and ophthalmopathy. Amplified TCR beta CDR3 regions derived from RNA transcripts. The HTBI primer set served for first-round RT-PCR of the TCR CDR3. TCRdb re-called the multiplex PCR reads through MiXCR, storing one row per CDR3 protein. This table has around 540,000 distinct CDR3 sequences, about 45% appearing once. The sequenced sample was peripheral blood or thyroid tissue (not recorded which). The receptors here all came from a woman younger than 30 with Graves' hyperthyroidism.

The chain's CDR3 is CASSPGQGNNQPQHF. CDR3 DNA sequence: TGTGCCAGCAGCCCGGGACAGGGCAATAATCAGCCCCAGCATTTT. The rearrangement joins TRBV2 to TRBJ1-5; TRBD1 aligns across 9 bases. Germline-derived CDR1 and CDR2 are SNHLY and FYNNEI. The J segment lost 4 bases and the V segment lost 6 bases, leaving 7 bases of the junction unmatched. CDR3 length: 15 residues.

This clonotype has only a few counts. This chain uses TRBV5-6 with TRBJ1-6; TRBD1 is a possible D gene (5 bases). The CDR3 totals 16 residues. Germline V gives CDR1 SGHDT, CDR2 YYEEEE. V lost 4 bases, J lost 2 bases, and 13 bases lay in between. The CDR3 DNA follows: TGTGCCAGCAGCCACAGGATCCTGACCTATAATTCACCCCTCCACTTT. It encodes CASSHRILTYNSPLHF.

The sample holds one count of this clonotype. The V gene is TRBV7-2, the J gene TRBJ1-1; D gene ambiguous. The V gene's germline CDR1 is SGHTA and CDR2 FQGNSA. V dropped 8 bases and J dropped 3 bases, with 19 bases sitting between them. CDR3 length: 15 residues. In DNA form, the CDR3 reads TGTGCCAGCCGGGTCTTTGGTGGTTTAGACACTGAAGCTTTCTTT. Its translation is CASRVFGGLDTEAFF.

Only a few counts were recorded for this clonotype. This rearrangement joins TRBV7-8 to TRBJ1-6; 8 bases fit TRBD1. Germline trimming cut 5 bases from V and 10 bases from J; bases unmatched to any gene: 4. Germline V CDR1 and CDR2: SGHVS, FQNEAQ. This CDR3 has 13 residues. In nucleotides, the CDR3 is TGTGCCAGCAGCCAAAACAGGGGGTCACCCCTCCACTTT. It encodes CASSQNRGSPLHF.

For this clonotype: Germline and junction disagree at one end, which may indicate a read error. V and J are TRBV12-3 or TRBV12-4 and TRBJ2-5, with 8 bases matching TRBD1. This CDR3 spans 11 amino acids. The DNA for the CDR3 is TGTGCCAGCAGTGGGGTGGACAGGGTAGACTTC. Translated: CASSGVDRVDF.